This entry lists 28 T cell receptor beta chains sequenced from one sample in a study of blood T cell repertoires in COVID-19. The data were produced by immunoSEQ multiplex PCR, yet TCRdb's version contains in-frame clones alone and is incomplete. This table holds 150,000 or so clones, roughly 80% found once. The specimen sequenced was PBMCs or T cells enriched from blood (not recorded which). These TCRs come from a woman aged 50 to 60 who had recovered from COVID-19.

The V and J genes are TRBV6-2 or TRBV6-3 and TRBJ2-1, with 8 bases identical to TRBD2. V was clipped by 5 bases and J by 8 bases; unmatched bases: 8. In germline, CDR1 is MNHEY, CDR2 SVGEGT. The CDR3 is 14 amino acids. The CDR3 nucleotides read TGTGCCAGCAGTCGGGCGGGAGGTAGCGATGAGCAGTTCTTC. It codes for CASSRAGGSDEQFF.

This chain joins TRBV5-6 and TRBJ1-6; TRBD1 is a possible D gene (6 bases). The CDR3 runs to 15 residues. The V end was cut by 0 bases, the J end by 10 bases, with 14 bases between. From germline, CDR1 is SGHDT and CDR2 YYEEEE. Here the CDR3 reads CASSLEQGLGSPLHF. For the CDR3, the DNA is TGTGCCAGCAGCTTGGAACAGGGCCTCGGGTCACCCCTCCACTTT.

The rearrangement joins TRBV25-1 to TRBJ2-1, with D tentatively TRBD2 (5 bases). V lost 10 bases, J lost 10 bases, and 14 bases lay in between. Germline V lookup: CDR1 MGHDK, CDR2 SYGVNS. The CDR3 loop spans 11 amino acids. The CDR3 region has the DNA TGTGCCACCGCCTTTGAGGGAGAGCAGTTCTTC. Amino acids: CATAFEGEQFF.

The V gene is TRBV19, the J gene TRBJ1-4; D is unresolved. Trimming shortened V by 5 bases and J by 7 bases, and 17 bases separated the two germline ends. This CDR3 is built from 15 residues. Germline V gene data show CDR1 as LNHDA and CDR2 as SQIVND (reference sequence). The chain's CDR3 is CASSPMGHSGEKLFF. CDR3 DNA sequence: TGTGCCAGTAGTCCCATGGGTCACTCAGGTGAAAAACTGTTTTTT.

This clone showed up just a few times. The chain is built from TRBV7-9 and TRBJ1-3, with D unclear. Trimming took 2 bases from V and 0 from J, leaving 11 bases between them. CDR3 length: 16 residues. Germline CDR1 SEHNR, CDR2 FQNEAQ (reference sequence). Written as DNA, the CDR3 is TGTGCCAGCAGCTTATCCGGCAGCGTCTCTGGAAACACCATATATTTT. This gives the protein CASSLSGSVSGNTIYF.

The chain links TRBV29-1 to TRBJ1-1, with TRBD1 as a possible D gene (5 bases). The CDR3 is 11 residues long. The germline CDR1 and CDR2 sequences are SQVTM and ANQGSEA. Trimming removed 5 bases from V and 6 bases from J, with 10 bases in between. CDR3 bases: TGCAGCGTTCCCGCAGGGCCTGAAGCTTTCTTT. This encodes CSVPAGPEAFF.

V and J are TRBV19 and TRBJ2-2, with D possibly being TRBD1 (6 bases). V was cut by 4 bases and J by 5 bases, with 17 bases left in between. The CDR3 has 16 residues. CDR1 and CDR2 from the germline V gene are LNHDA and SQIVND (reference sequence). The CDR3 nucleotides read TGTGCCAGTAGTAGTTTAAGGGGGAAGGGTACCGGGGAGCTGTTTTTT. This encodes CASSSLRGKGTGELFF. Using reference TRBV19 and TRBJ2-2 for the parts outside the CDR3, the full variable domain is DGGITQSPKYLFRKEGQNVTLSCEQNLNHDAMYWYRQDPGQGLRLIYYSQIVNDFQKGDIAEGYSVSREKKESFPLTVTSAQKNPTAFYLCASSSLRGKGTGELFFGEGSRLTVL.

The chain combines TRBV5-4 with TRBJ2-2; tentative D call: TRBD2 (7 bases). This CDR3 comprises 16 residues. Germline V lookup: CDR1 SGHNT, CDR2 YYREEE (reference sequence). The ends were cut back, 4 bases at V and 0 bases at J, with 13 bases in the middle. The CDR3 loop reads CASSRGGPTNTGELFF. The CDR3 bases are TGTGCCAGCAGCAGGGGGGGACCTACGAACACCGGGGAGCTGTTTTTT.

The chain links TRBV18 to TRBJ2-2; 11 positions agree with TRBD2. Germline V gene lookup returns CDR1 KGHSH and CDR2 LQKENI. The V segment lost 3 bases and the J segment 1 base; nucleotides outside the gene matches: 4. This CDR3 is 17 amino acids long. The CDR3: CASSPGLAAMNTGELFF. The CDR3 coding sequence is TGTGCCAGCTCACCGGGACTAGCGGCGATGAACACCGGGGAGCTGTTTTTT.

This CDR3 reads CASSPSRGSNGYTF. CDR3 nucleotides: TGTGCCAGCTCACCCAGCAGGGGGAGTAATGGCTACACCTTC. This chain connects TRBV18 to TRBJ1-2; 7 bases agree with TRBD1. The CDR3 extends over 14 amino acids. Germline assignment: CDR1 KGHSH and CDR2 LQKENI. V was clipped by 3 bases and J by 6 bases; unmatched bases: 7.

The genes are TRBV29-1 and TRBJ2-5; 8 positions agree with TRBD2. CDR1 is SQVTM, CDR2 ANQGSEA, per germline. With 4 bases clipped from V and 5 bases from J, the junction kept 3 bases outside the gene matches. The CDR3 totals 12 residues. CDR3 DNA sequence: TGCAGCGTTGTGCCGGGGGGGGAGACCCAGTACTTC. Amino acid sequence: CSVVPGGETQYF.

The rearrangement joins TRBV7-9 to TRBJ1-2; TRBD1 might be the D (5 bases). Germline V gene lookup returns CDR1 SEHNR and CDR2 FQNEAQ (reference sequence). The CDR3 consists of 15 residues. V lost 4 bases and J 2 bases, leaving 14 bases between the germline ends. The CDR3 protein is CASSSGGTSNYGYTF. Here the CDR3 DNA reads TGTGCCAGCAGCTCAGGAGGGACGTCGAACTATGGCTACACCTTC.

V is TRBV9 and J is TRBJ2-5; 10 positions agree with TRBD1. The V gene end was trimmed by 4 bases and the J gene end by 2 bases; junction bases not matched to a gene: 8. The CDR3 covers 16 residues. From germline, CDR1 is SGDLS and CDR2 YYNGEE. The CDR3 loop reads CASSKGTGAAQETQYF. The CDR3 DNA reads TGTGCCAGCAGCAAAGGGACAGGGGCCGCACAAGAGACCCAGTACTTC.

The V call is TRBV28, the J call TRBJ1-5; D is ambiguous. Germline CDR1 and CDR2: MDHEN and SYDVKM. The V and J ends lost 3 bases and 4 bases respectively, with 16 bases between them. CDR3 length: 16 amino acids. CDR3 sequence (DNA): TGTGCCAGCAGTTTGGTACACGTCTCGGGGAATCAGCCCCAGCATTTT. As protein: CASSLVHVSGNQPQHF.

The chain couples TRBV7-9 to TRBJ1-1, with D possibly matching TRBD1 (6 bases). This CDR3 has 13 residues. Germline assignment: CDR1 SEHNR and CDR2 FQNEAQ (reference sequence). The germline V and J ends were trimmed by 9 bases and 5 bases, with 16 bases remaining between them. The CDR3 sequence: CASFKGDRTEAFF. The CDR3 DNA reads as TGTGCCAGTTTTAAGGGGGACCGGACTGAAGCTTTCTTT. The full variable domain, completed using reference TRBV7-9 and TRBJ1-1, is DTGVSQNPRHKITKRGQNVTFRCDPISEHNRLYWYRQTLGQGPEFLTYFQNEAQLEKSRLLSDRFSAERPKGSFSTLEIQRTEQGDSAMYLCASFKGDRTEAFFGQGTRLTVV.

The chain is built from TRBV24-1 and TRBJ1-2; TRBD1 aligns across 9 bases. Per the germline V gene, CDR1 is KGHDR and CDR2 is SFDVKD. CDR3 length: 13 amino acids. V lost 7 bases to trimming and J lost 8 bases; unmatched junction nucleotides: 7. CDR3 sequence reads: CATSRDREGGYTF. In DNA form, the CDR3 reads TGTGCCACCAGCCGGGACAGGGAAGGCGGCTACACCTTC.

This clone turned up a few times. The CDR3 spells CASSLSLGGQPQHF. The DNA for the CDR3 is TGTGCCAGCAGCCTCAGTTTGGGAGGTCAGCCCCAGCATTTT. The rearrangement joins TRBV28 to TRBJ1-5; D uncertain. CDR1 is MDHEN and CDR2 is SYDVKM in the germline V gene. This CDR3 has 14 residues. V was clipped by 6 bases and J by 6 bases, with 15 bases between them.

This chain uses TRBV7-3 with TRBJ1-2, with no clear D. The CDR3 extends over 17 amino acids. Germline lookup yields CDR1 SGHTA and CDR2 FQGTGA. With 4 bases removed from V and 5 bases from J, the gap between germline ends came to 23 bases. The CDR3 DNA reads TGTGCCAGCAGCTCTCAGGAGGTACCCCTGGCGGAATATGGCTACACCTTC. Amino acids: CASSSQEVPLAEYGYTF.

The CDR3 DNA follows: TGTGCCAGCAGCGTAGCGGGAACGTACACCGGGGAGCTGTTTTTT. It encodes CASSVAGTYTGELFF. This rearrangement joins TRBV9 to TRBJ2-2; possibly TRBD2 for D (5 bases). The V gene's germline CDR1 is SGDLS and CDR2 YYNGEE. The CDR3 sequence is 15 residues long. V lost 0 bases, J lost 3 bases, and 9 bases lay in between. Looking up the rest from reference TRBV9 and TRBJ2-2 gives the full variable domain: DSGVTQTPKHLITATGQRVTLRCSPRSGDLSVYWYQQSLDQGLQFLIQYYNGEERAKGNILERFSAQQFPDLHSELNLSSLELGDSALYFCASSVAGTYTGELFFGEGSRLTVL.

This sequence joins TRBV28 and TRBJ1-1, with D possibly TRBD1 on 5 matching bases. There are 13 residues in the CDR3. The germline V gene has CDR1 MDHEN and CDR2 SYDVKM. V lost 2 bases and J lost 6, with 10 bases in between. The CDR3 spells CASSLPGPSEAFF. The CDR3 DNA sequence: TGTGCCAGCAGTTTACCAGGGCCTTCTGAAGCTTTCTTT.

The chain has TRBV30 and TRBJ2-3; tentatively, D is TRBD2 (5 bases). Germline lookup yields CDR1 GTSNPN and CDR2 SVGIG (reference sequence). V gave up 3 bases and J gave up 1 base, with 14 bases separating them. The CDR3 has 15 amino acids. Here the CDR3 reads CAWSFGEGGTDTQYF. The DNA for the CDR3 is TGTGCCTGGAGCTTTGGAGAGGGCGGCACAGATACGCAGTATTTT.

V is TRBV9 and J is TRBJ1-1; weak D call: TRBD1 (5 bases). With 0 bases removed from V and 5 bases from J, the gap between germline ends came to 8 bases. Germline CDR1 is SGDLS and CDR2 is YYNGEE. The CDR3 loop spans 13 amino acids. The CDR3 protein is CASSVGGSTEAFF. The CDR3 nucleotides read TGTGCCAGCAGCGTAGGGGGCAGTACTGAAGCTTTCTTT. The full variable domain, with the rest looked up from reference TRBV9 and TRBJ1-1, is DSGVTQTPKHLITATGQRVTLRCSPRSGDLSVYWYQQSLDQGLQFLIQYYNGEERAKGNILERFSAQQFPDLHSELNLSSLELGDSALYFCASSVGGSTEAFFGQGTRLTVV.

The chain combines TRBV5-4 with TRBJ2-1, with 11 bases identical to TRBD2. With 4 bases clipped from V and 4 bases from J, the junction kept 4 bases outside the gene matches. The CDR3 consists of 15 residues. CDR1 SGHNT and CDR2 YYREEE come from the germline V gene (reference sequence). CDR3 sequence (DNA): TGTGCCAGCAGCCTGGGACTAGCGGATTACAATGAGCAGTTCTTC. The encoded protein is CASSLGLADYNEQFF.

CDR3 sequence (DNA): TGTGCCAGCAGTCCACCCACTACTAGCGGGAGTAAGGTTGAGCAGTTCTTC. The encoded protein is CASSPPTTSGSKVEQFF. The genes are TRBV6-2 or TRBV6-3 and TRBJ2-1; 11 nucleotides agree with TRBD2. This CDR3 comprises 17 residues. With 5 bases clipped from V and 9 bases from J, the junction kept 15 bases outside the gene matches. Per the germline V gene, CDR1 is MNHEY and CDR2 is SVGEGT.

The chain couples TRBV19 to TRBJ2-1, with D possibly TRBD1 on 5 matching bases. The CDR3 consists of 15 residues. The ends were cut back, 2 bases at V and 0 bases at J, with 8 bases in the middle. Germline values: CDR1 LNHDA, CDR2 SQIVND (reference sequence). The CDR3 nucleotides are TGTGCCAGTAGTATAACAGGTCGCTCCTACAATGAGCAGTTCTTC. It yields the protein CASSITGRSYNEQFF.

CDR3 DNA: TGCGCCAGCGGACTGACCAGCTCTGGAAACACCATATATTTT. This gives the protein CASGLTSSGNTIYF. This chain links TRBV5-1 with TRBJ1-3, with D uncertain. Germline values: CDR1 SGHRS, CDR2 YFSETQ. V was trimmed by 7 bases and J by 0 bases, leaving 11 bases between them. The CDR3 loop spans 14 amino acids.

The chain recombines TRBV2 with TRBJ1-1; TRBD1 matches 9 bases. The CDR3 runs 15 residues. The germline gives CDR1 SNHLY, CDR2 FYNNEI. Trimming removed 7 bases from V and 1 base from J; junction bases left unmatched: 7. The CDR3 spells CASTWGQGGNTEAFF. As DNA, the CDR3 is TGTGCCAGCACCTGGGGACAGGGTGGGAACACTGAAGCTTTCTTT.

V gene TRBV9 combines with J gene TRBJ2-1; weak D call: TRBD2 (5 bases). Germline V gene data show CDR1 as SGDLS and CDR2 as YYNGEE. Between the trimmed V and J ends, which lost 4 bases and 5 bases, there was a span of 10 bases. The CDR3 is 13 amino acids. Here the CDR3 DNA reads TGTGCCAGCAGCTGGACGGGAAACAATGAGCAGTTCTTC. It encodes CASSWTGNNEQFF.